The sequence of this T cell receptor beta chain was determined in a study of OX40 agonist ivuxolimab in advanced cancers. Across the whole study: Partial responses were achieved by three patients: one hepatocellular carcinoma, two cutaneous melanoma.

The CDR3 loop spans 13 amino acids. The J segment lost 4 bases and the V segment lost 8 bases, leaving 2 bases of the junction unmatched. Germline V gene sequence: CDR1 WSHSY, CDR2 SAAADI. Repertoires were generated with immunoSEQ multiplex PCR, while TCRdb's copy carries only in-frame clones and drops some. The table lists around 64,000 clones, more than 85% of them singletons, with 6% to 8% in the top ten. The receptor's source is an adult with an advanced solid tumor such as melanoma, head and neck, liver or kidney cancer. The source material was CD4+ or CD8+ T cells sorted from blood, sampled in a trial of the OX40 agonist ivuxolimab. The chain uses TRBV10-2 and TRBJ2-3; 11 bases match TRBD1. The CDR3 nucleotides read TGCGCCAGCCGGACAGGGGGCCCAGATACGCAGTATTTT. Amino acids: CASRTGGPDTQYF.